This TCR beta chain appears in the sequencing data of a study of Ad26.COV2.S vaccination and SARS-CoV-2 variants. The study, taken as a whole, reports: Relative to placebo recipients, vaccine recipients exhibited elevated spike-specific TCR breadth.

The repertoire was sequenced with immunoSEQ multiplex PCR; TCRdb's copy has only in-frame clones and lacks some. The sample shows 300,000 to 500,000 clones, 75% to 90% of them seen only once. A word on this clone: Its matching antigen is unknown. Its ends do not fully match the called genes, so a read error is possible.

The treatment here: approximately 18 received Ad26.COV2.S at low or high dose, single or two shots; roughly five received placebo; per-sample allocation not given. The samples were gathered on day 63 after the first injection of vaccine or placebo. The sequence was obtained from a person between 18 and 65 years old who received the Ad26.COV2.S COVID-19 vaccine or a placebo. Source: peripheral blood, taken in a trial of Ad26.COV2.S vaccine versus placebo.

Here the CDR3 DNA reads TGTGCCAGCAGCGTAGAGGGGCAGAAACAAAATTTT. As protein: CASSVEGQKQNF. V and J are TRBV9 and TRBJ1-1; D perhaps matches TRBD1 (5 bases). There are 12 residues in the CDR3. Per germline, CDR1 SGDLS and CDR2 YYNGEE.